A selection of T cell receptor beta chains follows, all from one sample in a study of cytomegalovirus exposure and HLA in healthy donors. The repertoire was sequenced with immunoSEQ multiplex PCR; TCRdb's copy has only in-frame clones and lacks some. Among over 150,000 clones listed, approximately 80% were seen once. The material sequenced was PBMCs. The source is a man younger than 35 in good health and CMV-seropositive. CDR3s include the opening cysteine and the closing phenylalanine or tryptophan. The D gene is left open where the match is weak. For some rows the clone size is stated as once, few or many, or as a class when expanded; others skip it.

>TRBD1|13|TRBV19|NA|TRBJ2-7
CATQGARIYEQYF
TGTGCCACTCAGGGGGCGAGGATCTACGAGCAGTACTTC
>NA|15|TRBV5-1|NA|TRBJ1-1
CASSFRGTLNTEAFF
TGCGCCAGCAGCTTTAGGGGGACACTGAACACTGAAGCTTTCTTT
>NA|14|TRBV19|NA|TRBJ2-7
CASSTPASAGEQYF
TGTGCCAGTAGTACCCCGGCGTCCGCGGGCGAGCAGTACTTC
>TRBD1|15|TRBV6-1|NA|TRBJ1-5
CASSEGRTGGQPQHF
TGTGCCAGCAGTGAAGGGAGGACAGGGGGCCAGCCCCAGCATTTT
>NA|15|TRBV2|NA|TRBJ2-2
CASSAAGANTGELFF
TGTGCCAGCAGTGCCGCAGGGGCGAACACCGGGGAGCTGTTTTTT
>NA|15|TRBV30|NA|TRBJ1-2
CAWSGGPPGGYGYTF
TGTGCCTGGAGTGGTGGTCCCCCCGGGGGCTATGGCTACACCTTC
>NA|12|TRBV5-1|NA|TRBJ2-7
CASSSNSYEQYF
TGCGCCAGCAGCTCCAACTCCTACGAGCAGTACTTC
>NA|16|TRBV18|NA|TRBJ2-7
CASSPPRGAIGYEQYF
TGTGCCAGCTCACCCCCCCGGGGGGCTATAGGGTACGAGCAGTACTTC
>TRBD1|15|TRBV2|NA|TRBJ1-4
CASSKEGQLNEKLFF
TGTGCCAGCAGCAAAGAGGGACAGCTAAATGAAAAACTGTTTTTT
>NA|13|TRBV6-1|NA|TRBJ1-2
CASSGWTEYGYTF
TGTGCCAGCAGTGGTTGGACAGAATATGGCTACACCTTC
>NA|16|TRBV10-1|NA|TRBJ2-1
CASSSQEVGTYNEQFF
TGCGCCAGCAGTTCCCAGGAGGTGGGCACCTACAATGAGCAGTTCTTC
>NA|14|TRBV7-2|NA|TRBJ1-5
CASSLAGLDQPQHF
TGTGCCAGCAGCCTAGCGGGGCTAGATCAGCCCCAGCATTTT
>NA|11|TRBV27|NA|TRBJ1-1
CASSRQGEAFF
TGTGCCAGCAGCCGCCAGGGTGAAGCTTTCTTT
>NA|15|TRBV19|NA|TRBJ2-2
CASTLLGADTGELFF
TGTGCCAGTACCCTGTTAGGAGCGGACACCGGGGAGCTGTTTTTT
>NA|18|TRBV5-6|few|TRBJ1-6
CASSLVGSQGPYNSPLHF
TGTGCCAGCAGCTTGGTTGGATCGCAGGGGCCCTATAATTCACCCCTCCACTTT
>NA|14|TRBV7-2|NA|TRBJ1-2
CASSPATGHYGYTF
TGTGCCAGCAGCCCTGCAACAGGGCACTATGGCTACACCTTC
>NA|14|TRBV28|once|TRBJ1-2
CASSPHLASPGYTF
TGTGCCAGCAGCCCACACCTCGCCAGTCCTGGCTACACCTTC
>NA|15|TRBV6-1|NA|TRBJ2-2
CASRLTETNTGELFF
TGTGCCAGCAGATTGACAGAAACGAACACCGGGGAGCTGTTTTTT
>TRBD1|16|TRBV11-2|NA|TRBJ2-3
CASSWTGGVHGDTQYF
TGTGCCAGCAGCTGGACAGGGGGCGTCCACGGGGATACGCAGTATTTT
>TRBD1|14|TRBV2|NA|TRBJ1-1
CASRGTGGASEAFF
TGTGCCAGCAGGGGGACAGGTGGGGCCAGTGAAGCTTTCTTT
>TRBD1|18|TRBV7-9|NA|TRBJ2-2
CASSLDLGQGFPWGELFF
TGTGCCAGCAGCCTAGACCTTGGACAGGGGTTCCCCTGGGGGGAGCTGTTTTTT
>NA|16|TRBV5-6|NA|TRBJ1-5
CASSRGGARGNQPQHF
TGTGCCAGCAGCCGGGGGGGCGCAAGAGGAAATCAGCCCCAGCATTTT
>TRBD2|16|TRBV5-3|NA|TRBJ2-2
CARSFLAGGFSGELFF
TGTGCCAGAAGCTTTCTAGCGGGGGGGTTTAGCGGGGAGCTGTTTTTT
>NA|14|TRBV7-2|NA|TRBJ1-2
CASSLANRDRGYTF
TGTGCCAGCAGCCTAGCCAACAGGGATCGCGGCTACACCTTC
>TRBD2|13|TRBV29-1|few|TRBJ2-7
CSAGGTRGYEQYF
TGCAGCGCGGGCGGGACTAGGGGCTACGAGCAGTACTTC
>NA|19|TRBV7-8|NA|TRBJ1-4
CASSQRANREGFTNEKLFF
TGTGCCAGCAGCCAAAGAGCCAACAGGGAAGGATTCACTAATGAAAAACTGTTTTTT
>NA|11|TRBV10-3|few|TRBJ2-1
CAISESFGQFF
TGTGCCATCAGTGAGTCTTTCGGGCAGTTCTTC